These 22 T cell receptor beta chains originate from one sample sequenced in a study of T cells expressing NK-cell markers. After re-calling the 5' RACE reads, TCRdb lists one entry per CDR3 protein, DNA absent. The table for this sample gives a few hundred thousand distinct CDR3 sequences. Sequencing was done on a sample of blood T cells: a sorted CD56 or NKG2C T cell subset, CD4+ or CD8+ T cells, or bulk PBMC T cells (not recorded which). These receptors originate from a man younger than 35 in good health.

The V gene is TRBV12-5, the J gene TRBJ2-2; TCRdb indicates TRBD2, and absent DNA this call remains unverified. The germline V gene has CDR1 LGHNT and CDR2 FRNRAP. CDR3 length: 18 residues. The CDR3: CASGQTWTSGSFSGELFF.

CDR3 residues: CASSQDHSTSTDTQYF. The rearrangement links TRBV4-2 to TRBJ2-3. Germline assignment: CDR1 LGHNA and CDR2 YNFKEQ. This CDR3 region has 16 residues.

The rearrangement links TRBV12-3 or TRBV12-4 to TRBJ2-1; the TRBD1 assignment by TCRdb is unverifiable without DNA. The CDR3 runs to 13 residues. The CDR3 is CASGAEERGEQFF.

V gene TRBV30 combines with J gene TRBJ2-3; the D gene TCRdb calls, TRBD2, cannot be checked with no DNA. Germline lookup yields CDR1 GTSNPN and CDR2 SVGIG (reference sequence). This CDR3 comprises 15 residues. The CDR3: CAWAALAGNTDTQYF.

V is TRBV20-1 and J is TRBJ2-7; TCRdb indicates TRBD2, and absent DNA this call remains unverified. Looked up from germline, CDR1 is DFQATT and CDR2 is SNEGSKA (reference sequence). The CDR3 covers 16 residues. The CDR3: CSAKMKASTRPNEQYF.

This CDR3 reads CASSLLAGTLGEQFF. J is TRBJ2-1 and V is TRBV27; TCRdb's D gene call, TRBD2, goes unchecked for lack of DNA. This CDR3 is built from 15 residues. Looked up from germline, CDR1 is MNHEY and CDR2 is SMNVEV (reference sequence).

The rearrangement joins TRBV29-1 to TRBJ2-5; with no DNA, the TCRdb D assignment of TRBD1 cannot be verified. This CDR3 is 14 amino acids long. The V gene's germline CDR1 is SQVTM and CDR2 ANQGSEA. CDR3 region: CSTDQGHGGETQYF. The full variable domain, rest sourced from reference TRBV29-1 and TRBJ2-5, is SAVISQKPSRDICQRGTSLTIQCQVDSQVTMMFWYRQQPGQSLTLIATANQGSEATYESGFVIDKFPISRPNLTFSTLTVSNMSPEDSSIYLCSTDQGHGGETQYFGPGTRLLVL.

The rearrangement uses TRBV3-1 and TRBJ1-2. The CDR3 loop spans 12 amino acids. Germline CDR1 is LGHDT and CDR2 is YNNKEL (reference sequence). CDR3 region: CASSQVRYGYTF.

The gene calls are TRBV10-3 and TRBJ1-1; TCRdb calls TRBD1, which cannot be checked without DNA. The CDR3 is 13 residues long. CDR1 is ENHRY and CDR2 is SYGVKD in the germline V gene. The CDR3 loop is CAVHDRVIKEAFF.

V usage is TRBV20-1 and J usage is TRBJ1-3; lacking DNA, the TRBD1 call made by TCRdb goes unchecked. Germline CDR1 reads DFQATT; CDR2 reads SNEGSKA (reference sequence). The CDR3 covers 13 residues. CDR3 amino acids: CSASGGPGNTIYF.

V gene TRBV15 combines with J gene TRBJ2-7. This CDR3 comprises 12 residues. Germline V gives CDR1 LNHNV, CDR2 YYDKDF (reference sequence). CDR3: CATSQNEWEQYF.

The rearrangement links TRBV4-2 to TRBJ2-3; the D call of TRBD2 rests on TCRdb alone, since no DNA is present to check it. This CDR3 has 17 residues. CDR1 is LGHNA, CDR2 YNFKEQ, per germline. The CDR3 protein is CASSQFLAEGGTDTQYF.

This chain's CDR3 is CSADSGLAGGMEQFF. J is TRBJ2-1 and V is TRBV29-1; TCRdb's D call, TRBD2, is unchecked because there is no DNA. Germline V gene lookup returns CDR1 SQVTM and CDR2 ANQGSEA. CDR3 size: 15 residues.

This sequence joins TRBV12-3 or TRBV12-4 and TRBJ2-3; TCRdb's assignment of TRBD2 cannot be checked, as there is no DNA. This CDR3 contains 15 residues. CDR3 region: CASSSTSGRASTQYF.

CDR3: CSARAAAGADTQYF. The chain is built from TRBV20-1 and TRBJ2-3; TCRdb outputs TRBD2, but without DNA this stays unchecked. CDR3 length equals 14 residues. Germline V CDR1 and CDR2: DFQATT, SNEGSKA (reference sequence).

The chain uses TRBV6-2 or TRBV6-3 and TRBJ1-5. This CDR3 contains 16 residues. Germline assignment: CDR1 MNHEY and CDR2 SVGEGT. CDR3 in amino acids: CASSYSGPNPNQPQHF.

The rearrangement uses TRBV6-5 and TRBJ2-5. Germline V gene lookup returns CDR1 MNHEY and CDR2 SVGAGI. The CDR3 runs to 13 residues. This chain's CDR3 is CASSYLGQETQYF.

The rearrangement joins TRBV5-1 to TRBJ2-2; the D call of TRBD2 rests on TCRdb alone, since no DNA is present to check it. CDR3 length: 21 amino acids. Germline CDR1 SGHRS, CDR2 YFSETQ. This CDR3 reads CASSLDPRTQPGLGSTGELFF.

The V gene is TRBV18, the J gene TRBJ2-5; there is no DNA to check the TCRdb D call of TRBD1. This CDR3 is 14 amino acids long. Germline CDR1 and CDR2: KGHSH and LQKENI. CDR3 protein: CASSRAGSQETQYF.

The CDR3 here is CSVSIGGAGVGQYF. V and J are TRBV20-1 and TRBJ2-5; the TCRdb call, TRBD1, lacks DNA for checking. This CDR3 has 14 amino acids. Germline V CDR1 and CDR2: DFQATT, SNEGSKA (reference sequence).

The chain recombines TRBV20-1 with TRBJ2-7; TCRdb lists TRBD1, though no DNA is available to test this call. CDR1 and CDR2 (germline): DFQATT, SNEGSKA (reference sequence). This CDR3 comprises 11 residues. The CDR3 region is CSASWGSEQYF.

The V gene is TRBV19, the J gene TRBJ1-2; TCRdb outputs TRBD1, but without DNA this stays unchecked. Germline-derived CDR1 and CDR2 are LNHDA and SQIVND (reference sequence). The CDR3 spans 15 residues. The chain's CDR3 is CASSNRDRLIYGYTF.